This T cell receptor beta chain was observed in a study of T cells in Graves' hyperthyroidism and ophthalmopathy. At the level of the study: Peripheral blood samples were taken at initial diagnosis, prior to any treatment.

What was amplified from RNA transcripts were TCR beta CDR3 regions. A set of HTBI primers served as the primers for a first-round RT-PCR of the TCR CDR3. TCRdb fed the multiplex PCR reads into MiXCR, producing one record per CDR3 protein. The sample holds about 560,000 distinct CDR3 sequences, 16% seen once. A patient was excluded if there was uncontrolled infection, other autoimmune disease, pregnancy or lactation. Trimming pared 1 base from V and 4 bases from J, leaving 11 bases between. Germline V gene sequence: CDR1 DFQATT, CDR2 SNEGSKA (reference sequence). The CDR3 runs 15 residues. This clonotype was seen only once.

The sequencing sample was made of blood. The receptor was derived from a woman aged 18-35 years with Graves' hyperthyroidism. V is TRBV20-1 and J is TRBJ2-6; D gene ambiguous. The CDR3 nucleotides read TGCAGTGCTAGAGGAGGAAAGTCAGGGGCCAACGTCCTGACTTTC. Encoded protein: CSARGGKSGANVLTF.